This is a list of T cell receptor beta chains from one sample in a study of blood T cell repertoires in COVID-19. The assay was immunoSEQ multiplex PCR, and TCRdb's table has in-frame clones only and misses some. The sample holds tens of thousands of clones, around four fifths seen once. The sequencing sample was made of peripheral blood. The receptors originated from a man in his fifties with acute or convalescent COVID-19. Each CDR3 is given with its conserved first and last residue. Each record gives: J gene, CDR3 length, D gene, V gene, clone size, CDR3 DNA, CDR3 protein. The D gene is left open where the match is weak. Some rows have no size entry. The others give once, few or many, or a class for an expanded clone.

TRBJ1-2	13	.	TRBV30	.	TGTGCCTGGAACCCGGACATGATCTATGGCTACACCTTC	CAWNPDMIYGYTF
TRBJ1-2	14	TRBD1	TRBV28	.	TGTGCCAGCAGTTCGGGACAGGGGGCTGGTGGCTACACCTTC	CASSSGQGAGGYTF
TRBJ1-6	16	.	TRBV6-5	.	TGTGCCAGCAGTTACTCCTTACAGGGTCTTAATTCACCCCTCCACTTT	CASSYSLQGLNSPLHF
TRBJ2-2	14	TRBD2	TRBV25-1	.	TGTGGCACCAGCGGCGGGGGACGCACCGGGGAGCTGTTTTTT	CGTSGGGRTGELFF
TRBJ1-5	15	.	TRBV2	.	TGTGCCAGCAGGGTACAGGGAAAGGAAAATCAGCCCCAGCATTTT	CASRVQGKENQPQHF
TRBJ2-1	12	.	TRBV6-5	.	TGTGCCAGCAGCCCCCGGTACAATGAGCAGTTCTTC	CASSPRYNEQFF
TRBJ2-2	17	TRBD1	TRBV7-7	many	TGTGCCAGCAGCGAAGGGACAGCCCTTCCGAACACCGGGGAGCTGTTTTTT	CASSEGTALPNTGELFF
TRBJ2-3	16	.	TRBV5-1	.	TGCGCCAGCAGCACATCGGTGGGACTTAGCACAGATACGCAGTATTTT	CASSTSVGLSTDTQYF
TRBJ2-7	16	TRBD1	TRBV19	.	TGTGCCAGTAGTATGGGAAGCAGGGGGTCCTCCTACGAGCAGTACTTC	CASSMGSRGSSYEQYF
TRBJ2-7	13	.	TRBV2	.	TGTGCCAGCAGTGAAGCACGGCGGGACGAGCAGTACTTC	CASSEARRDEQYF
TRBJ2-1	14	.	TRBV4-2	.	TGTGCCAGCAGCCAAGGCCTTGAGGACAGCAAGCAGTTCTTC	CASSQGLEDSKQFF
TRBJ2-3	12	.	TRBV6-5	.	TGTGCCAGCAGCCCAACAGGGAAGGCAAAGTATTTT	CASSPTGKAKYF
TRBJ1-6	13	TRBD1	TRBV30	.	TGTGCCTGGTCGGGACAGGTCGGGTCACCCCTCCACTTT	CAWSGQVGSPLHF
TRBJ2-3	15	TRBD2	TRBV7-2	.	TGTGCCAGCAGCCTGTTCGCGGGGGGGACAGATACGCAGTATTTT	CASSLFAGGTDTQYF
TRBJ2-2	15	.	TRBV6-2/TRBV6-3	.	TGTGCCAGCAGCCCAGGGACACCGAACACCGGGGAGCTGTTTTTT	CASSPGTPNTGELFF
TRBJ2-3	16	TRBD1	TRBV27	.	TGTGCCAGCAGTCGGGGACAGGGGGCAATCACAGATACGCAGTATTTT	CASSRGQGAITDTQYF
TRBJ1-5	14	TRBD1	TRBV6-5	many	TGTGCCAGCAGTACCAGGGGGCGAAATCAGCCCCAGCATTTT	CASSTRGRNQPQHF
TRBJ1-4	15	TRBD1	TRBV28	.	TGTGCCAGCAGGATCCGACAGGGGACTAATGAAAAACTGTTTTTT	CASRIRQGTNEKLFF
TRBJ1-1	15	TRBD1	TRBV27	few	TGTGCCAGCAGTTTGTCGACAGGGAGGAACACTGAAGCTTTCTTT	CASSLSTGRNTEAFF
TRBJ1-5	14	.	TRBV4-1	.	TGCGCCAGCAGCCAAATGATCGGGGATCAGCCCCAGCATTTT	CASSQMIGDQPQHF
TRBJ2-2	16	.	TRBV6-6	.	TGTGCCAGCAGTTACGGTGACACCACGAACACCGGGGAGCTGTTTTTT	CASSYGDTTNTGELFF
TRBJ1-3	17	.	TRBV11-2	once	TGTGCCAGCAGCTTAGACGGCAGGGCCCTTACTGGAAACACCATATATTTT	CASSLDGRALTGNTIYF
TRBJ1-2	13	.	TRBV18	.	TGTGCCAGCTCACCACCAACGGGCTATGGCTACACCTTC	CASSPPTGYGYTF
TRBJ2-7	14	TRBD2	TRBV7-2	.	TGTGCCAGCAGCTCGGGACTAGCGGGATACGAGCAGTACTTC	CASSSGLAGYEQYF
TRBJ1-5	14	.	TRBV6-5	.	TGTGCCAGCAGTTACTCTAGGGGCGATCAGCCCCAGCATTTT	CASSYSRGDQPQHF
TRBJ2-7	14	.	TRBV11-2	.	TGTGCCAGCAGCCGATTTACAGGGTCCTACGAGCAGTACTTC	CASSRFTGSYEQYF
TRBJ2-2	15	TRBD1	TRBV29-1	.	TGCAGCGGGAAAACGACAGGGATGGGCACCGGGGAGCTGTTTTTT	CSGKTTGMGTGELFF
TRBJ2-7	16	TRBD1	TRBV7-6	.	TGTGCCAGCAGCCCCCGACAGGGGGGGAATCCCTACGAGCAGTACTTC	CASSPRQGGNPYEQYF
TRBJ1-1	15	TRBD1	TRBV6-5	.	TGTGCCAGCAGTTACAGGACAGGGCGTGACACTGAAGCTTTCTTT	CASSYRTGRDTEAFF
TRBJ2-6	16	.	TRBV2	.	TGTGCCAGCAGTTCAAATCAGGGCTCTGGGGCCAACGTCCTGACTTTC	CASSSNQGSGANVLTF
TRBJ2-2	15	.	TRBV7-5	.	TGTGCCAGAAGCGCTGGGACAGGCTGCACCGGGGAGCTGTTTTTT	CARSAGTGCTGELFF
TRBJ1-1	16	TRBD1	TRBV11-2	.	TGTGCCAGCAGCTTACGGCCCGGGGACAGGGAGGAAGTAGCTTTCTTT	CASSLRPGDREEVAFF